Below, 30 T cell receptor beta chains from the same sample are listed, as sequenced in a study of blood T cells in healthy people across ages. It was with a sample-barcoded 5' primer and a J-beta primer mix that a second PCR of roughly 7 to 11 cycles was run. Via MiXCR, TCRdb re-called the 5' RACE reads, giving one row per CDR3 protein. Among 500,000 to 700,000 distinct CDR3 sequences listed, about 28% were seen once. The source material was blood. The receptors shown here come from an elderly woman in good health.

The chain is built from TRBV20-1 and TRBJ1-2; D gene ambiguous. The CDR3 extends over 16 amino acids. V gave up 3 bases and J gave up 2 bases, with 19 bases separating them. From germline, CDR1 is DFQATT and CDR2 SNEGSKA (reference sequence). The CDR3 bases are TGCAGTGCTAGCCGAGACTGGAACCAAGCAAACTATGGCTACACCTTC. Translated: CSASRDWNQANYGYTF.

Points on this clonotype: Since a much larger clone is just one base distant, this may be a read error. CDR3 DNA: TGCAGTGTTAGAGTCGCGGGGGGCTACACCTTC. Residues: CSVRVAGGYTF. V is TRBV20-1 and J is TRBJ1-2; no firm D call. Germline CDR1 reads DFQATT; CDR2 reads SNEGSKA (reference sequence). The CDR3 is made up of 11 amino acids.

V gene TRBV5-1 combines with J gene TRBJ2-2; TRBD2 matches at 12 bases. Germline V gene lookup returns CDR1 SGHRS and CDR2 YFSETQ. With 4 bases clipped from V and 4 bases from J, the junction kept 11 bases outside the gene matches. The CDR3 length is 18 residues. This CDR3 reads CASSGGLAGHGVTGELFF. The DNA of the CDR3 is TGCGCCAGCAGCGGCGGACTAGCGGGGCATGGAGTCACCGGGGAGCTGTTTTTT. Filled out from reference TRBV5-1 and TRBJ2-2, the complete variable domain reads KAGVTQTPRYLIKTRGQQVTLSCSPISGHRSVSWYQQTPGQGLQFLFEYFSETQRNKGNFPGRFSGRQFSNSRSEMNVSTLELGDSALYLCASSGGLAGHGVTGELFFGEGSRLTVL.

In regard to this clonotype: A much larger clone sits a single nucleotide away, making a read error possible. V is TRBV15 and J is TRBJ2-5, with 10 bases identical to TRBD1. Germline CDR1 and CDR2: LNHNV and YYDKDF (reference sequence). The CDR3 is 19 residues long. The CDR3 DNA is TGTGCCACCAGCCCTAGAAGACAGGGGGCGAGTCGGACACAAGAGACCCAGGACTTC. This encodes CATSPRRQGASRTQETQDF.

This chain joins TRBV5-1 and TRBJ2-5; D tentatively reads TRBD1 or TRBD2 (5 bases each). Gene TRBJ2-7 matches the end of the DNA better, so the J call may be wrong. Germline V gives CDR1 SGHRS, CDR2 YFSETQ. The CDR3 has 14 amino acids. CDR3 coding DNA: TGCGCCAGCAGCTTAGGCCCCGAGGGGTACGAGCAGTACTTC. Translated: CASSLGPEGYEQYF.

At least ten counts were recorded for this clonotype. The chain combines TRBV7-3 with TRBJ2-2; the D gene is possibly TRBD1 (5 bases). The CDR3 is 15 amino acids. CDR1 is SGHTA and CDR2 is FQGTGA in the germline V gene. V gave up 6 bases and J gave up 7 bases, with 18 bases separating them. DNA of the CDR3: TGTGCCAGCAGTCTGCAGGCAGTGACAGACGGGGAGCTGTTTTTT. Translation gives CASSLQAVTDGELFF.

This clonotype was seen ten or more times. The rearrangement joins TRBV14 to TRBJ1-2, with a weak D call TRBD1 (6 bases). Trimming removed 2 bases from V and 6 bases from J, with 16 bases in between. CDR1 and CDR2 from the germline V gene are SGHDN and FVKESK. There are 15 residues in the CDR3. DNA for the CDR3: TGTGCCAGCAGCCAACGTCTGGAGGGGGGGCATGGCTACACCTTC. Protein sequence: CASSQRLEGGHGYTF. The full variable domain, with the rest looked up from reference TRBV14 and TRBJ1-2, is EAGVTQFPSHSVIEKGQTVTLRCDPISGHDNLYWYRRVMGKEIKFLLHFVKESKQDESGMPNNRFLAERTGGTYSTLKVQPAELEDSGVYFCASSQRLEGGHGYTFGSGTRLTVV.

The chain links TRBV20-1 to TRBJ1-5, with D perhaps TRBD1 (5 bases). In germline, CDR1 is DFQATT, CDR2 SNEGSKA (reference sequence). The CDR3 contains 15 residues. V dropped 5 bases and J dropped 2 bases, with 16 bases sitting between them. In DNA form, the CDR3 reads TGCAGTGCTGGGCAAGGACACCCAGGCAATCAGCCCCAGCATTTT. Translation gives CSAGQGHPGNQPQHF.

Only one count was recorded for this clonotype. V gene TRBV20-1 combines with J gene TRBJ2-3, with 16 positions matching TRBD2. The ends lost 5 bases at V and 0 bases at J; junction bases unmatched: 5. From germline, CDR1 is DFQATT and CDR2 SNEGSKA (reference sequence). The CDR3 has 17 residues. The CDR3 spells CSAPGTSGGASTDTQYF. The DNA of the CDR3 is TGCAGTGCTCCCGGGACTAGCGGGGGGGCGAGCACAGATACGCAGTATTTT.

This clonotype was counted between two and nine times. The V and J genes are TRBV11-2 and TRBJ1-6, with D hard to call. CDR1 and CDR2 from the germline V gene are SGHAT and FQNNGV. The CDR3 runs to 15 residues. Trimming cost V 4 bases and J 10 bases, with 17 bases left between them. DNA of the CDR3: TGTGCCAGCAGCTCTTCTACCCCGAGTGGGTCACCCCTCCACTTT. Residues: CASSSSTPSGSPLHF.

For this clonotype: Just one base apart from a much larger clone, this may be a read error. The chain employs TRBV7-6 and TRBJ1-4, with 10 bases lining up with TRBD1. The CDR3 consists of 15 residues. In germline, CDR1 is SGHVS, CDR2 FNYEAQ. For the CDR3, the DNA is TGTGCCAGCAGCCCCCGGACAGGGGGTGATGAAAAACGGTTTTTT. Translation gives CASSPRTGGDEKRFF. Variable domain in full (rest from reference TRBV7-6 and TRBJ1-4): GAGVSQSPRYKVTKRGQDVALRCDPISGHVSLYWYRQALGQGPEFLTYFNYEAQQDKSGLPNDRFSAERPEGSISTLTIQRTEQRDSAMYRCASSPRTGGDEKRFFGSGTQLSVL.

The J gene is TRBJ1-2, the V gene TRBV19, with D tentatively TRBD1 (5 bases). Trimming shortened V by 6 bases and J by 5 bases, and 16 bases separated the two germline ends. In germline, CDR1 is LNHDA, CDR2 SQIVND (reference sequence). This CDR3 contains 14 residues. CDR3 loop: CASRVAGTVYGYTF. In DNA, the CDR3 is TGTGCCAGTAGGGTGGCCGGGACGGTGTATGGCTACACCTTC. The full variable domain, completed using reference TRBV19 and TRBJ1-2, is DGGITQSPKYLFRKEGQNVTLSCEQNLNHDAMYWYRQDPGQGLRLIYYSQIVNDFQKGDIAEGYSVSREKKESFPLTVTSAQKNPTAFYLCASRVAGTVYGYTFGSGTRLTVV.

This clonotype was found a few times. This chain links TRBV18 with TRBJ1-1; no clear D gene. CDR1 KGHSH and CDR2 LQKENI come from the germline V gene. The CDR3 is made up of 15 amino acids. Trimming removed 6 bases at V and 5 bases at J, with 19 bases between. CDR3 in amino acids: CASSTDGSFGTEAFF. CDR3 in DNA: TGTGCCAGCTCCACAGACGGCTCCTTTGGAACTGAAGCTTTCTTT.

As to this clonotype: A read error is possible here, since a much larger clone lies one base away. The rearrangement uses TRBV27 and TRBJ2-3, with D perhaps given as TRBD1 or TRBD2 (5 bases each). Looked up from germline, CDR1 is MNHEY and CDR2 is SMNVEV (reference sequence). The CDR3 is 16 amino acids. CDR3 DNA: TGTGCCAGCGGTTTATCTTACGGGACGCACACAGATACGCAGTATTTT. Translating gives CASGLSYGTHTDTQYF.

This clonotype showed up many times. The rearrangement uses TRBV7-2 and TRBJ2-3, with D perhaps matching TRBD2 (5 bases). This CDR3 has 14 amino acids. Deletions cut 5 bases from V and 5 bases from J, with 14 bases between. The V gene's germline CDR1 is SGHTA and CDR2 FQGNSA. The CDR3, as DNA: TGTGCCAGCAGCCGCATGGGAGCAGGAGATACGCAGTATTTT. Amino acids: CASSRMGAGDTQYF.

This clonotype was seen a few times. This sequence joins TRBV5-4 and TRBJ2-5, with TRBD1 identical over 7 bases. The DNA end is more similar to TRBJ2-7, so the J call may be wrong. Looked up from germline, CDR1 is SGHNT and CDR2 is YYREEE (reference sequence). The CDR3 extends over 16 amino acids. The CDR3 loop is CASSLEQGSFVGEQYF. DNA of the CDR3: TGTGCCAGCAGCTTGGAACAGGGGTCCTTTGTGGGCGAGCAGTACTTC.

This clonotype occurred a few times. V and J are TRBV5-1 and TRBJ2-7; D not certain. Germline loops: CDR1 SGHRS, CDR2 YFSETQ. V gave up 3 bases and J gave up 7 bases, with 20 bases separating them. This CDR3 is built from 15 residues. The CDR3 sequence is CASSYLRKSYNEQYF. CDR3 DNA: TGCGCCAGCAGCTACTTGCGTAAGTCCTACAATGAGCAGTACTTC.

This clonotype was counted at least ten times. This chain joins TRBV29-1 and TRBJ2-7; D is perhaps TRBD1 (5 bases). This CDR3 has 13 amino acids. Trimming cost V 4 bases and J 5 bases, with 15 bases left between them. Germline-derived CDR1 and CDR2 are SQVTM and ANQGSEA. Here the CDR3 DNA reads TGCAGCGTTGGAACCCGACAGACTGACGAGCAGTACTTC. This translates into CSVGTRQTDEQYF.

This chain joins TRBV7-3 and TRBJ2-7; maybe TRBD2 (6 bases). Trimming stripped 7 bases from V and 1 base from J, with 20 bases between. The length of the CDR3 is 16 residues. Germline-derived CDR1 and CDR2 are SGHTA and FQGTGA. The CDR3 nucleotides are TGTGCCAGCATCCCAAAGGGAGGTGACTCTTCCTACGAGCAGTACTTC. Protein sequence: CASIPKGGDSSYEQYF.

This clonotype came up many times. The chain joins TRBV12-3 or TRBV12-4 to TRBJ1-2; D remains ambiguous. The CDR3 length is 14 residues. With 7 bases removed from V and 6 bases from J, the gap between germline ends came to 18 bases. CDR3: CASTPLVISDGYTF. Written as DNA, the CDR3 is TGTGCCAGCACTCCTCTGGTAATCAGCGATGGCTACACCTTC.

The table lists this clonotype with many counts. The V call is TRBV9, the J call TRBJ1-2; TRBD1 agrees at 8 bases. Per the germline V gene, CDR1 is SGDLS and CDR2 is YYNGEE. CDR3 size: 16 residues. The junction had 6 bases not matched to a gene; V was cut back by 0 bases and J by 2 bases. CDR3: CASSVGGTGLNYGYTF. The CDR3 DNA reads TGTGCCAGCAGCGTAGGGGGGACAGGCCTAAACTATGGCTACACCTTC. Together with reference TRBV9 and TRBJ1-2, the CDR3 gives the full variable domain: DSGVTQTPKHLITATGQRVTLRCSPRSGDLSVYWYQQSLDQGLQFLIQYYNGEERAKGNILERFSAQQFPDLHSELNLSSLELGDSALYFCASSVGGTGLNYGYTFGSGTRLTVV.

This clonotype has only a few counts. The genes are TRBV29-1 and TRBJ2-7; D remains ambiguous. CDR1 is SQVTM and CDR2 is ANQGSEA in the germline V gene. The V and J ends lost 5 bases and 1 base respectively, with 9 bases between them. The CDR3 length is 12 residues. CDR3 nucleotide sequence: TGCAGCGTTTTGGAAGATTCCTACGAGCAGTACTTC. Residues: CSVLEDSYEQYF.

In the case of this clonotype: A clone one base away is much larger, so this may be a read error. CDR3 coding DNA: TGTGCCAGCAGCTTAAGGGCGATATGGGACTATGGCTACACCTTC. This encodes CASSLRAIWDYGYTF. The rearrangement joins TRBV5-5 to TRBJ1-2, with no clear D. The CDR3 has 15 amino acids. The germline V and J ends were trimmed by 2 bases and 3 bases, with 14 bases remaining between them. Germline values: CDR1 SGHKS, CDR2 YYEKEE (reference sequence).

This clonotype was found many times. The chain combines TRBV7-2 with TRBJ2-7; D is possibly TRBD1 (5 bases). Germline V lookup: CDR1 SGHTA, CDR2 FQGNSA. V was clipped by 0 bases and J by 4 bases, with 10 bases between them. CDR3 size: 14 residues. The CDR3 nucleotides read TGTGCCAGCAGCTTAGCGAAAGGGGTGTACGAGCAGTACTTC. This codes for CASSLAKGVYEQYF.

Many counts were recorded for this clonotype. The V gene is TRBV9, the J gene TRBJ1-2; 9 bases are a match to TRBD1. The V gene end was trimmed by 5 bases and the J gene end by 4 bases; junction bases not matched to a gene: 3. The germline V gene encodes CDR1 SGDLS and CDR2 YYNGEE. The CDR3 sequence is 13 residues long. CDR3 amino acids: CASRGQGGYGYTF. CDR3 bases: TGTGCCAGCAGGGGACAGGGAGGCTATGGCTACACCTTC. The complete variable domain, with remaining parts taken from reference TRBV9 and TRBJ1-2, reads DSGVTQTPKHLITATGQRVTLRCSPRSGDLSVYWYQQSLDQGLQFLIQYYNGEERAKGNILERFSAQQFPDLHSELNLSSLELGDSALYFCASRGQGGYGYTFGSGTRLTVV.

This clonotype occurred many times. The CDR3 loop is CASRPLAGWEQFF. The DNA of the CDR3 is TGTGCCAGCAGACCATTAGCGGGGTGGGAGCAGTTCTTC. The rearrangement joins TRBV7-2 to TRBJ2-1, with 8 bases aligning to TRBD2. With 6 bases clipped from V and 10 bases from J, the junction kept 8 bases outside the gene matches. This CDR3 region has 13 residues. Germline V lookup: CDR1 SGHTA, CDR2 FQGNSA. Using reference TRBV7-2 and TRBJ2-1 for the parts outside the CDR3, the full variable domain is GAGVSQSPSNKVTEKGKDVELRCDPISGHTALYWYRQSLGQGLEFLIYFQGNSAPDKSGLPSDRFSAERTGGSVSTLTIQRTQQEDSAVYLCASRPLAGWEQFFGPGTRLTVL.

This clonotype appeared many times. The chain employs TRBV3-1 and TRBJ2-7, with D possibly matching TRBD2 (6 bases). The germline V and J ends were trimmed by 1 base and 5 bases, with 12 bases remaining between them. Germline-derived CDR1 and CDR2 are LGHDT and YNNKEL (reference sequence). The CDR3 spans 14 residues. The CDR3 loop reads CASSQGRGSHEQYF. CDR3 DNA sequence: TGTGCCAGCAGCCAAGGCCGGGGGTCCCACGAGCAGTACTTC.

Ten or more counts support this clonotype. DNA of the CDR3: TGCAGCGTTGAAACAGGGAATAATTCACCCCTCCACTTT. This gives the protein CSVETGNNSPLHF. V and J are TRBV29-1 and TRBJ1-6, with a tentative D call TRBD1 (6 bases). CDR1 is SQVTM and CDR2 is ANQGSEA in the germline V gene. The CDR3 runs to 13 residues. The germline V and J ends were trimmed by 2 bases and 5 bases, with 7 bases remaining between them.

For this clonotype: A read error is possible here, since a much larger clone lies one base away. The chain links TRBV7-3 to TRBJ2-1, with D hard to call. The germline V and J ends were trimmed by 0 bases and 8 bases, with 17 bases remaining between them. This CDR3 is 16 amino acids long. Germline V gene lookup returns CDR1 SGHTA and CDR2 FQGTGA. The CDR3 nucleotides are TGTGCCAGCAGCTTAACGGAGCTACGACGGCCCGATGAGCAGTTCTTC. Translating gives CASSLTELRRPDEQFF.

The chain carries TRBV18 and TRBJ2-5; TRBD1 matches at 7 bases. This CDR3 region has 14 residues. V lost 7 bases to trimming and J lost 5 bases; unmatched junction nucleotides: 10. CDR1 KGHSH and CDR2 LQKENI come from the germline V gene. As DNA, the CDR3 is TGTGCCAGCTTCCGGGACAGAACAGGGGAGACCCAGTACTTC. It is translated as CASFRDRTGETQYF.